This paragraph covers one T cell receptor beta chain sequence. What antigen it recognizes has not been identified. There are no base qualities to consult, and no much larger clone falls within one base. Interpreted using the paper, the treatment or condition label stands for: oral pan-JAK inhibitor, 5-10 mg twice daily. From alopecia areata patients, peripheral blood was collected along with lesional scalp punch biopsies. PBMCs were isolated by density centrifugation and stained for CD3, CD4 and CD8, and CD4+ and CD8+ T cells were sorted on a FACSAria. The data were obtained in a study of CD8+ T cells in alopecia areata listed by TCRdb under 2018. For context, the study as a whole: The treated patients took part in an open-label pilot trial in which moderate-to-severe alopecia areata was treated with oral tofacitinib at 5 to 10 mg twice daily. For the treated patients, the SALT score, which quantifies what percentage of scalp surface area is affected, served as the measure of disease severity. Tofacitinib-treated patients had biopsies at baseline and at 4 and 24 weeks of treatment, with a later scalp biopsy in several patients. Scalp tissue and sorted CD4+ and CD8+ peripheral blood T cells from patchy and totalis/universalis alopecia areata patients and from healthy controls were covered by human TCRbeta sequencing. Scalp clonality was compared across normal scalp (n=4), patchy alopecia areata scalp (n=8), and alopecia totalis/universalis scalp (n=8). Patients received tofacitinib for 6 to 18 months and were then followed off drug for 6 months to check for delayed response and recurrence. Amplification of TCRbeta CDR3 regions was done by immunoSEQ multiplex PCR using 35 Vbeta forward primers and 13 Jbeta reverse primers. The RNA source kit depended on sample type: the PAXgene miRNA kit for fixed scalp, the miRNeasy kit for PBMCs, and the RNeasy kit for mouse skin. To study T cell clonal expansion in alopecia areata, the researchers applied high-throughput TCRbeta sequencing to both the C3H/HeJ mouse model and human patients. Study-level results and caveats: Because the treated cohort was small and had only one nonresponder, larger studies are needed to examine links between baseline CD8+ expansion and response. Shared TCR sequences between patients were less evident than in mice, which may be partly attributable to HLA diversity in the patient population. With tofacitinib, both scalp clonality and the number of expanded CD8+ clones among the top 100 scalp clones went down significantly. Unlike mouse skin, where gammadelta T cells dominate, normal human skin contains resident alphabeta T cells that get sequenced too, which complicates analysis of the scalp TCR repertoire. Compared with normal scalp, lesional scalp had higher clonality and more expanded CD8+ clones, particularly in alopecia totalis/universalis, a pattern that suggests antigenic drive. During tofacitinib treatment, many expanded lesional clones stuck around in both scalp and blood, and this persistence may partly explain why relapse happens after treatment is stopped.

Relative to germline, V is 1 base shorter and J is 2 bases shorter, with 15 bases between their ends. According to the germline V gene, CDR1 reads MGHRA and CDR2 reads YSYEKL. From the cysteine through the phenylalanine, the CDR3 covers 16 amino acids. The sequence is cut down to CDR3 DNA, 48 bases in frame from base 1. Receptors were amplified or captured by the immunoSEQ multiplex PCR assay. To provide template for TCR sequencing, every sample had RNA extracted and reverse transcribed into cDNA. SuperScript III was used to make first-strand cDNA, primed with a 2:1 mix of oligo-dT and random hexamers. A synthetic immune receptor repertoire was used to assess amplification bias, and residual bias was removed computationally. In the authors' own workflow: Raw reads were preprocessed to remove errors, and CDR3 was defined according to IMGT conventions as the region from the conserved cysteine to phenylalanine. To get clonality, Shannon entropy was normalized by log2 of the number of productive unique TCRs and the result was subtracted from 1. Whether scalp clones were CD4 or CD8 was inferred by matching scalp TCRbeta sequences against CD4 and CD8 repertoires sorted from blood. TCRdb mirrors the immuneACCESS table, restricted to in-frame sequences. Some clones are absent from its copies; in checked studies, under half trace to an unresolved V gene, and the reason for the others is unknown. That table furnishes V, J and clone size, whereas the DNA furnished D and trimming. The sample includes 150,000 to 200,000 clones, with roughly three fifths observed a single time. Approximately 1.4% of the sample is held by the ten biggest clonotypes.

The specimen comprised CD4+ T cells sorted from blood, sampled around week 47, from a patient treated with tofacitinib. The chain is encoded by TRBV4-1 joined to TRBJ2-7; the D region possibly corresponds to TRBD1 (6 bases align). The clonotype was recovered from a human donor with alopecia areata. Here the CDR3 is given as CASSQGTAFTAYEQYF. In nucleotides, the sequence is TGCGCCAGCAGCCAAGGGACAGCATTCACAGCCTACGAGCAGTACTTC.